The text below deals with one T cell receptor (beta chain). The antigen remains unidentified. The sample comes from a study of OX40 agonist ivuxolimab in advanced cancers. Background on the study: Ivuxolimab is a fully human IgG2 antibody that activates OX40 (CD134).

Repertoires were generated with immunoSEQ multiplex PCR, while TCRdb's copy carries only in-frame clones and drops some. This sample has about 91,000 clones, with roughly 84% found just once. Findings of the study overall: There was clonal expansion of CD4+ and CD8+ blood T cells by week 6 at 0.1 to 3.0 mg/kg. The investigators did not determine what antigen specificity the expanded peripheral T cells had.

The TCR originated in an adult with an advanced solid tumor such as melanoma, head and neck, liver or kidney cancer. The source was CD4+ or CD8+ T cells sorted from blood, collected in a trial of the OX40 agonist ivuxolimab.

The CDR3, as DNA: TGTGCCAGCTCACCTGGACAGGGGCCATACAATGAGCAGTTCTTC. As protein: CASSPGQGPYNEQFF. The chain employs TRBV18 and TRBJ2-1, with 9 bases fitting TRBD1. After removal of 3 bases from V and 4 bases from J, the junction contained 4 bases not matched to a gene. Germline CDR1 reads KGHSH; CDR2 reads LQKENI. CDR3 length equals 15 residues.